This TCR beta chain was captured by sequencing in a study of blood T cell repertoires in COVID-19. Study overall: Sites across the United States, Italy and Spain contributed samples from acute and convalescent COVID-19. The cDNA or gDNA used as material had been derived from T cells, B-cell-depleted T cells, or PBMCs.

This CDR3 spans 17 amino acids. V gave up 1 base and J gave up 4 bases; unmatched junction bases: 6. Germline CDR1 MGHRA, CDR2 YSYEKL. Authors' methods: How many nucleated cells were present was estimated from reference gene primer amplification. Method: immunoSEQ multiplex PCR; TCRdb's copy keeps in-frame clones and lacks some. D and trimming were read from the DNA, whereas the V and J calls and clone size are those reported in that table. The repertoire includes over 120,000 clones, roughly 86% of them detected once, and less than 2% sits in the top ten. The TCR sequence derives from an older man with acute or convalescent COVID-19. The sequenced sample consisted of peripheral blood. The rearrangement links TRBV4-1 to TRBJ2-1, with 11 bases identical to TRBD2. The CDR3 sequence: CASSQVSSGRYYNEQFF. The CDR3 DNA reads TGCGCCAGCAGCCAAGTTTCTAGCGGGAGGTATTACAATGAGCAGTTCTTC.